This TCR beta chain was found in a study of CD8+ T cells in alopecia areata. Turning to the study itself: Treated individuals took tofacitinib by mouth, 5 to 10 mg twice daily. The drug, tofacitinib, lasted 6 to 18 months, followed by 6 months off drug.

Notes on this clone: Antigen unknown.

The study, taken as a whole, reports: Lesional scalp, notably in alopecia totalis/universalis, had clonality above that of normal scalp.

It was cDNA, reverse transcribed from extracted RNA, that served as the sequencing template. The assay was immunoSEQ multiplex PCR, and TCRdb's table has in-frame clones only and misses some. The table includes about 98,000 clones, 35% to 45% detected once. PBMC-derived CD4+ and CD8+ T cells were sorted. The sample consisted of CD4+ T cells sorted from blood. This sequence was found in a human donor with alopecia areata.

The CDR3 loop is CSVVLNGAHGEQFF. In DNA, the CDR3 is TGCAGCGTTGTGTTGAATGGGGCGCACGGTGAGCAGTTCTTC. V is TRBV29-1 and J is TRBJ2-1, with a tentative D call TRBD1 (5 bases). CDR3 length: 14 residues. Germline V CDR1 and CDR2: SQVTM, ANQGSEA. V lost 4 bases and J lost 9, with 19 bases in between.